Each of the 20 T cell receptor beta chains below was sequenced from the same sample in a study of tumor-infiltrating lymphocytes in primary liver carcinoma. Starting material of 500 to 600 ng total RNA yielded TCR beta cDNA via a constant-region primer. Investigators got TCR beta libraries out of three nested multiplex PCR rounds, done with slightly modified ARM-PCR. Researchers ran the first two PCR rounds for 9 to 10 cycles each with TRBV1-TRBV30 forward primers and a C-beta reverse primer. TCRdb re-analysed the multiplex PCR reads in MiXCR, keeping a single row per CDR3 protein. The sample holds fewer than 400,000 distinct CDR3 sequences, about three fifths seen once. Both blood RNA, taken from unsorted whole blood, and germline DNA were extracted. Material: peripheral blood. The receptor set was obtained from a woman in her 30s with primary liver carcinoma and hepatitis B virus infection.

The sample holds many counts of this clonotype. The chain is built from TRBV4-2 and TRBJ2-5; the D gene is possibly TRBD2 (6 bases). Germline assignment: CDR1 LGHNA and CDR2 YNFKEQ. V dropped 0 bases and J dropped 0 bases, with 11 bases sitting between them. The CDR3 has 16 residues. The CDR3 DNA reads TGTGCCAGCAGCCAAGACTCTAGCGTCTACCAAGAGACCCAGTACTTC. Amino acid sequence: CASSQDSSVYQETQYF.

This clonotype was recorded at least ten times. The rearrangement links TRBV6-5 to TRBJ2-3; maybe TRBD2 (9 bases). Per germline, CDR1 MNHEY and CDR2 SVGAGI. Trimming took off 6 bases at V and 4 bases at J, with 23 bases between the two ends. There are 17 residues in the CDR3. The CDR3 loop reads CASRPVPGGGRADTQYF. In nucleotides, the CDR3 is TGTGCCAGCAGACCGGTTCCAGGGGGCGGGAGGGCAGATACGCAGTATTTT.

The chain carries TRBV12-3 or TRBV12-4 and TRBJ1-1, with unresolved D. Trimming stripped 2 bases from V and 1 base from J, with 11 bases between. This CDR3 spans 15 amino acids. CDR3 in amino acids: CASSLWWMANTEAFF. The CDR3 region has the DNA TGTGCCAGCAGTTTATGGTGGATGGCGAACACTGAAGCTTTCTTT.

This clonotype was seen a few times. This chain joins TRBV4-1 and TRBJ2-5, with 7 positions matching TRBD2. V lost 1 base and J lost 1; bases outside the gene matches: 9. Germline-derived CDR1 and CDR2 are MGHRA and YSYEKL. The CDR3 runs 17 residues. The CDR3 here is CASSQGASGSLQETQYF. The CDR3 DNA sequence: TGCGCCAGCAGCCAAGGAGCTAGCGGTTCCCTCCAAGAGACCCAGTACTTC.

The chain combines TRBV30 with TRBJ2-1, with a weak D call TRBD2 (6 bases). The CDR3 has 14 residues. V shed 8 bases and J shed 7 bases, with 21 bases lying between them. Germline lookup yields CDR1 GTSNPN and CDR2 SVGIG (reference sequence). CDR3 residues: CARSSVTTTNEQFF. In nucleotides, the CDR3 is TGTGCCCGATCTAGCGTAACGACTACTAATGAGCAGTTCTTC.

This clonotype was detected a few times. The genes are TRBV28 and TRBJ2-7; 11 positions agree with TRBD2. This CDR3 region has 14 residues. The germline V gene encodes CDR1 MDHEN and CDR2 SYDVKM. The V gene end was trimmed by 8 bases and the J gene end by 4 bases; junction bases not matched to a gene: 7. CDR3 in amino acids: CASCSSGGRYEQYF. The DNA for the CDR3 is TGTGCCAGCTGTTCTAGCGGGGGGCGATACGAGCAGTACTTC.

CDR3 nucleotides: TGTGCCAGCAGTCACGCATGGGAGACCCAGTACTTC. Its translation is CASSHAWETQYF. The chain links TRBV6-6 to TRBJ2-5; D not certain. This CDR3 contains 12 residues. Germline-derived CDR1 and CDR2 are MNHNY and SVGAGI (reference sequence). Trimming pared 5 bases from V and 5 bases from J, leaving 9 bases between.

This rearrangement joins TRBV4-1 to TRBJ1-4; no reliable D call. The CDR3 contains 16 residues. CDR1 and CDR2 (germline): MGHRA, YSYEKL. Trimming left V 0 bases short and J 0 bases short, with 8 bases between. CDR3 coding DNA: TGCGCCAGCAGCCAAGAGACGGCCGCAACTAATGAAAAACTGTTTTTT. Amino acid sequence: CASSQETAATNEKLFF.

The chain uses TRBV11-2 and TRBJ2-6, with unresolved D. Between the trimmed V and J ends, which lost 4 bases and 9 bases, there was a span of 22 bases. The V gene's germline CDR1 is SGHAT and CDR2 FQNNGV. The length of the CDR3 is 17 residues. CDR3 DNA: TGTGCCAGCAGCTCGAGACCTGAACAGCGTTGGATCAACGTCCTGACTTTC. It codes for CASSSRPEQRWINVLTF.

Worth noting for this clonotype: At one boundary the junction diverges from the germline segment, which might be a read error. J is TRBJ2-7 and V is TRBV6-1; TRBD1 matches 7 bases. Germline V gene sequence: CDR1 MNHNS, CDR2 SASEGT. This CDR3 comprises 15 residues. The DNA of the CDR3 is TGTGCCAGCAGTGACAATCCGGGACAGTTCTACGAGAAGTACTTC. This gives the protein CASSDNPGQFYEKYF.

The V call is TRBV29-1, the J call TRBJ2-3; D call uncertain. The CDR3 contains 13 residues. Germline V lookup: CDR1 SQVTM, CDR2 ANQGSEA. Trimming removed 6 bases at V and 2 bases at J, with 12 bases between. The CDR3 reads CSVTNSATDTQYF. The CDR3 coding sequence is TGCAGCGTCACTAATTCTGCCACAGATACGCAGTATTTT.

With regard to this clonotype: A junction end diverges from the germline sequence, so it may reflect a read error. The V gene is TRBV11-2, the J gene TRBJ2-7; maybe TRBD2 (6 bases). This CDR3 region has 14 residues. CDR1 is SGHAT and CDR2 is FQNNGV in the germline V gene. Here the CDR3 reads CASSLWGGVYVQYF. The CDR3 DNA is TGTGCCAGCAGCTTATGGGGCGGGGTCTACGTGCAGTACTTC.

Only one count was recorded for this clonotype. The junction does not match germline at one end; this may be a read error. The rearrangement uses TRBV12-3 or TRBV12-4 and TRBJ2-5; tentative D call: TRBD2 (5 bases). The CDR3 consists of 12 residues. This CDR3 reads CASRGSWETHYF. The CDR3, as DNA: TGTGCCAGCAGAGGTAGTTGGGAGACCCATTACTTC.

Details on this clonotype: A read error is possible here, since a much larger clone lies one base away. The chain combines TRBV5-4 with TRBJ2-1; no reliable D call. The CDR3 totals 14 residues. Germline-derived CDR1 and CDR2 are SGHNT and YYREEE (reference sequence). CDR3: CASSLVAEFNEHFF. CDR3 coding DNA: TGTGCCAGCAGCTTGGTGGCAGAATTCAATGAGCACTTCTTC.

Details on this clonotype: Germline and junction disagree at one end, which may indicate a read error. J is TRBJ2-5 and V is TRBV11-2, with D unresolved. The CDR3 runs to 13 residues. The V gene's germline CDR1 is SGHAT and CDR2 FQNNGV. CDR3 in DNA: TGTGCCAGCAGCTTAGATAGGCGGACCCTCCAGAACTTC. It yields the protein CASSLDRRTLQNF.

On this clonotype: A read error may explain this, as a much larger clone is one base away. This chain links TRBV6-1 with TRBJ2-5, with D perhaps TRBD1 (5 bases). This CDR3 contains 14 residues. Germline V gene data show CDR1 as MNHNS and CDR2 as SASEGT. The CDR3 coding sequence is TGTACCAGCAGTGACGGGTGGGGCGGAGAGACCCAGTACTTC. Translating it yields CTSSDGWGGETQYF.

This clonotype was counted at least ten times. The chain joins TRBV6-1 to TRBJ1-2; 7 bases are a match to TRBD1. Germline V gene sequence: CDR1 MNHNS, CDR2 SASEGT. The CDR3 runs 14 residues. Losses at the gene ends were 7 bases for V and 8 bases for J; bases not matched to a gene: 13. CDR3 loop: CASKFRGRTGGYTF. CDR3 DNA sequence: TGTGCCAGCAAGTTTAGGGGGCGCACCGGAGGCTACACCTTC.

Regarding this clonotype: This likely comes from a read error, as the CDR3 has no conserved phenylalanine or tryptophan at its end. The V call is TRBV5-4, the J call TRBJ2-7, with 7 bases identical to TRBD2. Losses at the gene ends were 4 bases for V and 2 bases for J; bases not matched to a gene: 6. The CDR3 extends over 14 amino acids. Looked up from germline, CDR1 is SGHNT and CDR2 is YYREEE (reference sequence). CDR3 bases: TGTGCCAGCAGCACGACCGGGACTACCTACGAGCAGTACTTA. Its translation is CASSTTGTTYEQYL.

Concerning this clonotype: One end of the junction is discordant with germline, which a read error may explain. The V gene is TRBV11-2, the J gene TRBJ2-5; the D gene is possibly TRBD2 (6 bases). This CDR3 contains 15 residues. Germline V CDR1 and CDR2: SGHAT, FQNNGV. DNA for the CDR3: TGCGCCGGCAGCCCACGGACTTGCGGGGTGGAGACCCAGTACTTC. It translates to CAGSPRTCGVETQYF.

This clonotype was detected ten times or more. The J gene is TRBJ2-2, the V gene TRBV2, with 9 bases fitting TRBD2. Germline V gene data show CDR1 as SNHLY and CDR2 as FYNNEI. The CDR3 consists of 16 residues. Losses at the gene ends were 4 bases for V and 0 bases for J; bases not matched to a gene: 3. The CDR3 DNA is TGTGCCAGCAGTGGGGGGACTAGCTCGAACACCGGGGAGCTGTTTTTT. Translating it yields CASSGGTSSNTGELFF.